Listed below are T cell receptor beta chains from one sample, sequenced in a study of graft-versus-host responses after intestinal transplantation. Their antigens remain unidentified. The method was immunoSEQ multiplex PCR; TCRdb's version includes in-frame clones alone and lacks a portion of them. The table records about 90,000 clones, approximately 89% of them present only once. Sequencing used unstimulated CD4+ T cells sorted from spleen or lymph node cells, obtained before transplant. The receptors here all came from a human donor who was the organ donor for an intestinal transplant. Each CDR3 is given without its conserved first and last residue. Each record gives: V gene, CDR3 protein.

V: TRBV5-8
CDR3: ASSSQIRGGGLHEQF

V: TRBV11-2
CDR3: ASSPWTGHYGYT

V: TRBV28
CDR3: ASRPDSREQF

V: TRBV11-3
CDR3: ASSLDLETQY

V: TRBV19
CDR3: ASSIDGQGVITEAF

V: TRBV7-3
CDR3: ASSWTSGSYNEQF

V: TRBV25-1
CDR3: ASSDPPLTSGSTDTQY

V: TRBV19
CDR3: ASSMDRTFQSNQPQH

V: TRBV4-1
CDR3: ASSFGQGKGYGYT

V: TRBV27
CDR3: ASSLYVRRESYGYT

V: TRBV7-6
CDR3: ASSSSYGRWETQY

V: TRBV6-6
CDR3: ASSSFLGGQETQY

V: TRBV1
CDR3: TSSPARAKRRSGANVLT

V: TRBV18
CDR3: ASSLDSEAF

V: TRBV18
CDR3: ASSLSTTYNEQF

V: TRBV5-4
CDR3: ASSRTTGANYGYT

V: TRBV18
CDR3: ASASRDRGRSLYNEQF

V: TRBV5-1
CDR3: ASSLVFHEGNSPLH